The 4 T cell receptor beta chains below all came from one sample that was sequenced in a study of response to subunit inactivated influenza vaccine. From the RT-PCR reads, TCRdb called clonotypes with MiXCR, one entry per CDR3 protein. This table holds 550,000 to 800,000 distinct CDR3 sequences, 15% to 19% found once. The sample here was PBMCs from blood, taken roughly 12 days after vaccination. Receptors originate from a man in his forties or fifties who received an inactivated influenza vaccine.

This rearrangement joins TRBV30 to TRBJ1-1; D gene uncertain. Trimming shortened V by 2 bases and J by 4 bases, and 17 bases separated the two germline ends. Germline loops: CDR1 GTSNPN, CDR2 SVGIG (reference sequence). CDR3 length equals 15 residues. The CDR3 coding sequence is TGTGCCTGGAGTTCAGCAGGTCTTCTCTCCACTGAAGCTTTCTTT. Its protein is CAWSSAGLLSTEAFF.

The V gene is TRBV12-3 or TRBV12-4, the J gene TRBJ2-1; D might be TRBD1 (7 bases). V lost 7 bases, J lost 8 bases, and 24 bases lay in between. CDR3 length: 16 residues. CDR3 bases: TGTGCCAGCACTTCCGGCCCATTGACAGGGAGGCATGAGCAGTTCTTC. It codes for CASTSGPLTGRHEQFF.

The rearrangement uses TRBV6-5 and TRBJ2-7, with 7 bases lining up with TRBD1. This CDR3 is 15 amino acids long. In germline, CDR1 is MNHEY, CDR2 SVGAGI. The J segment lost 6 bases and the V segment lost 2 bases, leaving 10 bases of the junction unmatched. The CDR3 DNA reads as TGTGCCAGCAGTTACACAACCGGACAGGATGGCGAGCAGTACTTC. Amino acids: CASSYTTGQDGEQYF.

The chain couples TRBV12-3 or TRBV12-4 to TRBJ2-2; 7 bases agree with TRBD1. With V trimmed by 6 bases and J by 4 bases, 5 bases remained unmatched. The CDR3 spans 14 residues. CDR3 DNA sequence: TGTGCCAGCAGACAGACAGGGACCACCGGGGAGCTGTTTTTT. Translating it yields CASRQTGTTGELFF.